This T cell receptor (beta chain) is from a study of beta chain features in type 1 diabetes. V was pared by 3 bases and J by 7 bases, with 15 bases between. The CDR3 has 14 residues. CDR1 is SGHNT and CDR2 is YYREEE in the germline V gene (reference sequence). As every portion of the isolated RNA was reverse transcribed, the sequencing read expressed TCRB transcripts. Here immunoSEQ multiplex PCR was the method, and the copy in TCRdb shows in-frame clones only, minus some. The sample has 400,000 to 450,000 clones, about 15% seen once. Per donor, one heparinised blood draw averaged roughly 110 mL. CD4+ naive, central memory, regulatory and stem cell-like memory cells were sorted via CD45RO/CCR7/CD25/CD127/CD95/CD27.

This chain uses TRBV5-4 with TRBJ2-3, with a possible D match to TRBD1 (6 bases). This clonotype was obtained from a man aged 30 to 45 in good health. Sequencing was performed on naive CD4+ T cells from blood. The CDR3: CASSSGVQGNTQYF. CDR3 bases: TGTGCCAGCAGCTCCGGGGTACAGGGAAATACGCAGTATTTT.